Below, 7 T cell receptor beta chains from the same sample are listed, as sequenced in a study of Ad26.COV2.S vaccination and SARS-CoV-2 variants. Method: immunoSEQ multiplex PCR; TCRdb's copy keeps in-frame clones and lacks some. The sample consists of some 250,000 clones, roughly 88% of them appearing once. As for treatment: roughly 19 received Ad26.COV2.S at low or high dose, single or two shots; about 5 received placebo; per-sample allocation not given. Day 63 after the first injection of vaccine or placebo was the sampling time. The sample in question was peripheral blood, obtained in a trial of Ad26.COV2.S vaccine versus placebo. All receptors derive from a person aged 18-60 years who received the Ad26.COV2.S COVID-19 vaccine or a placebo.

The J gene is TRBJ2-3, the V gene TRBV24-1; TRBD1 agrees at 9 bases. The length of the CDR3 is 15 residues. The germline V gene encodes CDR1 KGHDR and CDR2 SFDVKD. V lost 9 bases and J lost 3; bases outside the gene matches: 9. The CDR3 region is CATPPGTGCTDTQYF. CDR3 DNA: TGTGCCACCCCCCCCGGGACAGGGTGTACAGATACGCAGTATTTT.

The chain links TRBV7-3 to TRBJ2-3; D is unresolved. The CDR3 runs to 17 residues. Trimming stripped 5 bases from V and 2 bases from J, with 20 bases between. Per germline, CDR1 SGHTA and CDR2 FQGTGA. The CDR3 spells CASSPAPRVHYTDTQYF. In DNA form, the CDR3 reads TGTGCCAGCAGCCCAGCCCCCCGGGTTCATTACACAGATACGCAGTATTTT.

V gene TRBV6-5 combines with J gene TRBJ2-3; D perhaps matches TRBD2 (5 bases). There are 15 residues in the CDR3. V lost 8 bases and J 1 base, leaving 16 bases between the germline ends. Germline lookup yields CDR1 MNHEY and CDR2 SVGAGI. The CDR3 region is CASAPSRGGTDTQYF. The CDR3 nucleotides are TGTGCCAGCGCTCCTTCCCGGGGTGGCACAGATACGCAGTATTTT.

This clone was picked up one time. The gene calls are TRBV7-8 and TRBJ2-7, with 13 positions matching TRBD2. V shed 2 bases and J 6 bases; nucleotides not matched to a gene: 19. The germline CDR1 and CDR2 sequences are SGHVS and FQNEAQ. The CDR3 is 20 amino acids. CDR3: CASSLIGLAGVTPSPSEQYF. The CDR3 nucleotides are TGTGCCAGCAGCTTAATAGGACTAGCGGGAGTAACCCCCTCGCCTTCCGAGCAGTACTTC.

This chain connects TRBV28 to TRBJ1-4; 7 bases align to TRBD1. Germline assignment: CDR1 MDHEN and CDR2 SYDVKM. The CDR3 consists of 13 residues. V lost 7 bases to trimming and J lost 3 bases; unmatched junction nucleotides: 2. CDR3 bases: TGTGCCAGCACGACAGGGCCTAATGAAAAACTGTTTTTT. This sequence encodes CASTTGPNEKLFF. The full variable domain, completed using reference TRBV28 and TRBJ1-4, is DVKVTQSSRYLVKRTGEKVFLECVQDMDHENMFWYRQDPGLGLRLIYFSYDVKMKEKGDIPEGYSVSREKKERFSLILESASTNQTSMYLCASTTGPNEKLFFGSGTQLSVL.

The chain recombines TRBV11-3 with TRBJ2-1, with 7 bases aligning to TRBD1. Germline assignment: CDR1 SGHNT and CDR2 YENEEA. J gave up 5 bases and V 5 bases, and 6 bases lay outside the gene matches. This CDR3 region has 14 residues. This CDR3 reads CASSPRQGHNEQFF. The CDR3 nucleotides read TGTGCCAGCAGCCCCAGACAGGGTCACAATGAGCAGTTCTTC.

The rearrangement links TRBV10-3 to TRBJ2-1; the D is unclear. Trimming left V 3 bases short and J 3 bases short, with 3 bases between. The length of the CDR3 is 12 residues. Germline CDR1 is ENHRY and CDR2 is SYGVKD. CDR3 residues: CAISEFYNEQFF. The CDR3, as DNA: TGTGCCATCAGTGAATTCTACAATGAGCAGTTCTTC.